This record covers a single TCR beta chain. What it binds is unknown. The CDR3 totals 13 residues. Germline values: CDR1 SGHRS, CDR2 YFSETQ. V lost 4 bases, J lost 3 bases, and 11 bases lay in between. This sample is drawn from a study of T cells in Graves' hyperthyroidism and ophthalmopathy. Whole-study findings and limits: Clonotypes that were expanded in thyroid above 0.001 mostly appeared in blood too. The model anticipated ophthalmopathy a median approximately 6.7 months pre-onset.

The investigators amplified TCR beta CDR3 regions from RNA transcripts. TCR CDR3 underwent first-round RT-PCR with the HTBI primer set. Each CDR3 protein gets one entry after TCRdb re-called the multiplex PCR reads with MiXCR. The sample carries about 400,000 distinct CDR3 sequences, 12% to 15% recorded once. This TCR was sampled from a woman aged 60-75 years with Graves' ophthalmopathy. The specimen was blood. The chain uses TRBV5-1 and TRBJ2-7; D possibly corresponds to TRBD2 (5 bases). CDR3 region: CASSIGRDYEQYF. The CDR3 DNA reads TGCGCCAGCAGCATCGGACGGGACTACGAGCAGTACTTC.